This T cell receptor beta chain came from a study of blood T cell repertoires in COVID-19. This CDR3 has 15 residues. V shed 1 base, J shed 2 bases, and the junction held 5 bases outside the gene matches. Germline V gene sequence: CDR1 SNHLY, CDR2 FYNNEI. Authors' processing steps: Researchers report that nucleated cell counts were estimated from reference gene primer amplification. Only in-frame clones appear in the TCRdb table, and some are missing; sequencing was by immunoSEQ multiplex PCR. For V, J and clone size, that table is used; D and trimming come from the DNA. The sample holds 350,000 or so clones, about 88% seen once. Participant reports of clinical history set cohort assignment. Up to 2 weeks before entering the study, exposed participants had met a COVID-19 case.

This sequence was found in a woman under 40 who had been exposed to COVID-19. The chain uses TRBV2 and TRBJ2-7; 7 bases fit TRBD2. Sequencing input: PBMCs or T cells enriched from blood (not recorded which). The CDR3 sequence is CASSEEASGTYEQYF. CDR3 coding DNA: TGTGCCAGCAGTGAAGAGGCTAGCGGTACCTACGAGCAGTACTTC.